The clone carrying this T cell receptor (beta chain) was observed a handful of times. Its antigen is currently unknown. This entry is derived from a study of cytomegalovirus exposure and HLA in healthy donors. V dropped 0 bases and J dropped 2 bases, with 11 bases sitting between them. The CDR3 spans 15 residues. Germline V gene data show CDR1 as MNHNS and CDR2 as SASEGT. Study results and limitations: As immune exposure information, only CMV serostatus was available. In a later analysis, DRB1 alleles had the most associated TCRs; HLA-C alleles the fewest.

13 Jbeta primers and 60 Vbeta primers were used for the PCR. Generated by immunoSEQ multiplex PCR, the TCRdb table keeps only in-frame clones and is missing some. This table holds 100,000 or so clones, 65% to 85% found once. The sample comprised PBMCs. This TCR was recovered from a man between 50 and 59 years old in good health and CMV-seronegative. The V and J genes are TRBV6-1 and TRBJ2-7; D not certain. The CDR3 DNA reads as TGTGCCAGCAGTGAAGCACAGAAAATTACCTACGAGCAGTACTTC. Encoded protein: CASSEAQKITYEQYF.